The clone carrying this TCR beta chain was observed many times. Its matching antigen is unknown. This entry comes from a study of vaccination effects on CD4 cells after COVID-19. TCRdb's copy holds only in-frame clones and misses some; the assay was immunoSEQ multiplex PCR. The repertoire includes 55,000 to 75,000 clones, around 72% of them detected once, and about 4.1% sits in the top ten. Germline CDR1 is SEHNR and CDR2 is FQNEAQ (reference sequence). The ends were cut back, 7 bases at V and 5 bases at J, with 21 bases in the middle. This CDR3 is 15 amino acids long. Within the ViraFEST assay, antigen-specific CD4+ T cells underwent expansion with viral peptide pools prior to sequencing. Investigators separated out CD4+ T cells once around eleven days of culture had passed. Vaccinated participants had no history of SARS-CoV-2 infection and tested negative for nucleocapsid antibodies. Half of the medium was exchanged for IL-2 medium on both days 3 and 7.

The sample was CD4+ T cells from PBMCs cultured with HCoV-OC43 spike peptides, taken before COVID-19 vaccination. The subset here: HCoV-OC43 spike overlapping peptide pool stimulation. V and J are TRBV7-9 and TRBJ2-7, with D maybe TRBD2 (6 bases). The clonotype comes from a human donor who received a COVID-19 vaccine. The CDR3 sequence: CASTLGGHKGDEQYV. The CDR3 DNA reads TGTGCCAGCACCTTGGGAGGTCACAAAGGGGACGAGCAGTACGTC.